The 13 T cell receptor beta chains below were found in one sample sequenced in a study of cytomegalovirus exposure and HLA in healthy donors. The PCR was carried out with 60 Vbeta primers and 13 Jbeta primers. Sequenced by immunoSEQ multiplex PCR; TCRdb stores in-frame clones only, minus some. Its listing shows around 84,000 clones. Source material: PBMCs. These receptors came from a young man in good health and CMV-seronegative.

The chain couples TRBV9 to TRBJ2-3; TRBD2 matches at 10 bases. Germline CDR1 reads SGDLS; CDR2 reads YYNGEE. The CDR3 spans 16 residues. Unmatched junction bases numbered 10, after V lost 4 bases and J lost 5 bases. The CDR3 reads CASSPKREGWGDTQYF. In DNA form, the CDR3 reads TGTGCCAGCAGCCCGAAGCGGGAGGGTTGGGGAGATACGCAGTATTTT.

This chain links TRBV5-6 with TRBJ2-5, with TRBD1 matching 11 bases. CDR3 size: 15 residues. The junction had 4 bases not matched to a gene; V was cut back by 1 base and J by 5 bases. CDR1 and CDR2 from the germline V gene are SGHDT and YYEEEE. The CDR3 here is CASSLRTGGWETQYF. The DNA for the CDR3 is TGTGCCAGCAGCTTGCGGACAGGGGGCTGGGAGACCCAGTACTTC.

The rearrangement joins TRBV19 to TRBJ1-4; D not certain. Germline lookup yields CDR1 LNHDA and CDR2 SQIVND (reference sequence). The CDR3 has 16 residues. V was pared by 3 bases and J by 8 bases, with 19 bases between. Here the CDR3 reads CASSIPRVSITEKLFF. CDR3 sequence (DNA): TGTGCCAGTAGTATCCCTCGCGTCTCCATAACGGAAAAACTGTTTTTT. The full variable domain, with the rest looked up from reference TRBV19 and TRBJ1-4, is DGGITQSPKYLFRKEGQNVTLSCEQNLNHDAMYWYRQDPGQGLRLIYYSQIVNDFQKGDIAEGYSVSREKKESFPLTVTSAQKNPTAFYLCASSIPRVSITEKLFFGSGTQLSVL.

The rearrangement joins TRBV28 to TRBJ1-2; no firm D call. Germline assignment: CDR1 MDHEN and CDR2 SYDVKM. The V gene lost 2 bases and the J gene lost 3 bases, with 13 bases spanning the gap. The CDR3 has 15 amino acids. The CDR3 DNA reads as TGTGCCAGCAGTTTAGTGGGCTTAAGGCACTATGGCTACACCTTC. It translates to CASSLVGLRHYGYTF.

This chain uses TRBV28 with TRBJ2-7; D call uncertain. CDR3 length: 16 amino acids. CDR1 and CDR2 from the germline V gene are MDHEN and SYDVKM. V was cut by 6 bases and J by 0 bases, with 18 bases left in between. The CDR3 DNA reads as TGTGCCAGCAGCCCGTTGACAACGGTCTACTCCTACGAGCAGTACTTC. This codes for CASSPLTTVYSYEQYF.

This chain joins TRBV4-1 and TRBJ1-2; no clear D. The germline V gene has CDR1 MGHRA and CDR2 YSYEKL. Trimming cost V 1 base and J 3 bases, with 12 bases left between them. CDR3 length: 15 residues. CDR3 loop: CASSQGVRDHYGYTF. CDR3 DNA: TGCGCCAGCAGCCAAGGTGTACGGGATCACTATGGCTACACCTTC.

The CDR3 loop is CASSPGTPGNTIYF. Written as DNA, the CDR3 is TGTGCCAGCTCACCCGGGACTCCTGGAAACACCATATATTTT. The chain uses TRBV18 and TRBJ1-3; perhaps TRBD1 as D (5 bases). V dropped 3 bases and J dropped 2 bases, with 8 bases sitting between them. CDR3 size: 14 residues. Germline V gene sequence: CDR1 KGHSH, CDR2 LQKENI.

The genes are TRBV15 and TRBJ2-5; TRBD2 matches 7 bases. The CDR3 is 14 amino acids. Looked up from germline, CDR1 is LNHNV and CDR2 is YYDKDF (reference sequence). V was pared by 1 base and J by 2 bases, with 1 base of the junction left unmatched. The CDR3 coding sequence is TGTGCCACCAGCAGAGGGGGGGGGCAAGAGACCCAGTACTTC. Translated: CATSRGGGQETQYF. Based on the CDR3 plus reference TRBV15 and TRBJ2-5, the full variable domain is DAMVIQNPRYQVTQFGKPVTLSCSQTLNHNVMYWYQQKSSQAPKLLFHYYDKDFNNEADTPDNFQSRRPNTSFCFLDIRSPGLGDTAMYLCATSRGGGQETQYFGPGTRLLVL.

The rearrangement joins TRBV6-5 to TRBJ2-2; 7 positions agree with TRBD2. Per the germline V gene, CDR1 is MNHEY and CDR2 is SVGAGI. With V trimmed by 2 bases and J by 7 bases, 7 bases remained unmatched. The CDR3 runs to 15 residues. In DNA, the CDR3 is TGTGCCAGCAGTTACCAAGCGGGATCTGTCGGGGAGCTGTTTTTT. This codes for CASSYQAGSVGELFF.

The chain links TRBV7-9 to TRBJ2-1, with TRBD2 matching 9 bases. Germline-derived CDR1 and CDR2 are SEHNR and FQNEAQ (reference sequence). The CDR3 totals 15 residues. J gave up 7 bases and V 3 bases, and 7 bases lay outside the gene matches. The CDR3 sequence is CASSFGGRAWNEQFF. CDR3 DNA: TGTGCCAGCAGCTTCGGCGGGAGGGCCTGGAATGAGCAGTTCTTC.

The chain has TRBV29-1 and TRBJ2-7, with 10 bases matching TRBD1. V shed 6 bases, J shed 2 bases, and the junction held 1 base outside the gene matches. Germline V gene data show CDR1 as SQVTM and CDR2 as ANQGSEA. CDR3 length equals 12 residues. CDR3 in amino acids: CSVGTGAYEQYF. The CDR3 coding sequence is TGCAGCGTCGGGACAGGGGCCTACGAGCAGTACTTC.

The V and J genes are TRBV29-1 and TRBJ1-2; the D gene is possibly TRBD1 (6 bases). Looked up from germline, CDR1 is SQVTM and CDR2 is ANQGSEA. The CDR3 has 13 amino acids. Trimming cost V 6 bases and J 2 bases, with 13 bases left between them. Written as DNA, the CDR3 is TGCAGCGTACCCAACACAGGGAACTATGGCTACACCTTC. Protein: CSVPNTGNYGYTF.

The rearrangement joins TRBV5-6 to TRBJ2-3, with 8 bases aligning to TRBD2. The V and J ends lost 1 base and 2 bases, in that order; junction bases with no gene match: 6. This CDR3 is 16 amino acids long. Germline CDR1 and CDR2: SGHDT and YYEEEE. This chain's CDR3 is CASSLSQRGITDTQYF. In DNA form, the CDR3 reads TGTGCCAGCAGCTTGAGTCAGCGGGGGATCACAGATACGCAGTATTTT.